This entry describes one TCR beta chain. This sample was included in a study of blood T cell repertoires in COVID-19. The wider study: There were acute and convalescent COVID-19 samples, and they came from the United States, Italy and Spain. PBMCs, B-cell-depleted T cells, or T cells provided the cDNA or gDNA that made up the material.

Germline V gives CDR1 SGHVS, CDR2 FNYEAQ. The CDR3 covers 12 residues. Trimming removed 5 bases from V and 2 bases from J, with 5 bases in between. In the original processing: Using reference gene primer amplification, nucleated cell counts were estimated. Produced via immunoSEQ multiplex PCR; TCRdb's table is partial and in-frame only. V and J calls and clone size are given by that table; D and trimming were obtained from the DNA. Of around 170,000 clones listed, roughly 84% are singletons. The V gene is TRBV7-6, the J gene TRBJ2-3, with no clear D. Sequenced sample: peripheral blood. The TCR originated in a man younger than 30 with active or convalescent COVID-19. CDR3 in DNA: TGTGCCAGCAGCCTATACACAGATACGCAGTATTTT. This encodes CASSLYTDTQYF.